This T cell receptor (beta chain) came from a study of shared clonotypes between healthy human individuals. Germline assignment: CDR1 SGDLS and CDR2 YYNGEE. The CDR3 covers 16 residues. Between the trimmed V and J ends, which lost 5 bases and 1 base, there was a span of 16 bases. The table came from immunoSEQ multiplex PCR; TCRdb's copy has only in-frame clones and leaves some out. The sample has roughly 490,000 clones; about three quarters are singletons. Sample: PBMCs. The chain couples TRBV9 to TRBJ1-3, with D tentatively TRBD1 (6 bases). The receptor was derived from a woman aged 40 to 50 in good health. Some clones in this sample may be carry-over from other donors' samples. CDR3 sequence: CASSKYTRGSGNTIYF. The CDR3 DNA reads TGTGCCAGCAGTAAATACACAAGGGGGTCTGGAAACACCATATATTTT. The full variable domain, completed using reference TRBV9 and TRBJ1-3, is DSGVTQTPKHLITATGQRVTLRCSPRSGDLSVYWYQQSLDQGLQFLIQYYNGEERAKGNILERFSAQQFPDLHSELNLSSLELGDSALYFCASSKYTRGSGNTIYFGEGSWLTVV.